This T cell receptor beta chain was identified during a study of cytomegalovirus exposure and HLA in healthy donors (dated by TCRdb to about 2017). Context from the whole study: A later analysis indicated that the roughly 120 validation repertoires were generated on the platform also employed for the 666 repertoires of the first cohort. In addition to the first cohort of around 670 subjects, a separate validation cohort of around 110 different subjects was used. To predict cytomegalovirus infection status, the study combined high-throughput TCR immunosequencing, statistical association of individual TCRs with disease status, and machine learning. The aim of the study was to test whether cataloging public T cell receptors could identify signatures of past pathogen exposure. Overall study outcomes, separate from this receptor: The authors suggested that the approach could potentially be generalized to other disease states and immunological phenotypes. A later analysis found that TCRs clustered in the first cohort also tended to co-occur in the approximately 120 validation repertoires, with 94% of cluster scores above 0. In the study, approximately 160 TCR beta chains were listed as associated with cytomegalovirus. In vitro tests confirmed that a few of the cytomegalovirus-associated TCR beta chains recognize cytomegalovirus antigens. In both the original and validation cohorts, the classifier was reported to diagnose cytomegalovirus status with high specificity and sensitivity. A later analysis had no HLA typing for the validation cohort, so co-occurrence there was scored across all 130 or so repertoires. Most TCR sequences were seen in very few donors, while some public TCRs were found in many individuals.

The CDR3 sequence holds 12 residues, the cysteine and phenylalanine included. The entry retains the CDR3 DNA only, 36 bases that are in frame from base 1. V loses 6 bases of germline sequence and J loses 2 bases, and the interval between the two ends is 11 bases. The CDR1 and CDR2 encoded by the germline V gene are SQVTM and ANQGSEA. Comments on this clone: The antigen this receptor binds is unknown. Per-base quality was not reported, and no clone a single base away is much larger than it.

The method behind the library was the immunoSEQ multiplex PCR assay. Under the source paper's analysis protocol: To diagnose cytomegalovirus status from the catalog of TCR beta chain sequences, a statistical classification framework was built. TCRdb holds this immuneACCESS table with in-frame rearrangements only. Some clones are missing; in checked studies, unresolved V genes explain under half, and the rest has no known cause. V, J and clone size derive from that table, while D and trimming were established from the DNA sequence. The sample data list about 76,000 clones, and roughly 92% of these were observed just once. Approximately 2% of the sample rests with the top ten. Separate from the roughly 650-subject first cohort, the validation cohort of roughly 130 subjects was the group to which the donors belonged.

This clonotype was sampled from a woman under 30 in good health and CMV-seropositive. The rearranged chain carries TRBV29-1 and TRBJ2-7, with TRBD1 perhaps the D gene, on 6 matching bases. The sequencing input was PBMCs. The CDR3 protein: CSVRTAPYEQYF. The sequenced DNA is TGCAGCGTGAGGACAGCTCCCTACGAGCAGTACTTC.